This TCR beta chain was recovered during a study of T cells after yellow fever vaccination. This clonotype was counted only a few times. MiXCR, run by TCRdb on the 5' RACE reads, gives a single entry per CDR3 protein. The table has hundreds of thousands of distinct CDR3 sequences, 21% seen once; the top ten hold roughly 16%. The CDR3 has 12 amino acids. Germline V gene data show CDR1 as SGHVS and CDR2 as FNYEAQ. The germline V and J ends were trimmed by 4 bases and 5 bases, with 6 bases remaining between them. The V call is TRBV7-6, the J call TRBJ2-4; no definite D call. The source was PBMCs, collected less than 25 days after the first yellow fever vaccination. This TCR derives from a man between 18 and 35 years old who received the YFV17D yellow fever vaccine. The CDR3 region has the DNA TGTGCCAGCAGCTCCGTTGAAAACATTCAGTACTTC. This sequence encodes CASSSVENIQYF.